These T cell receptor beta chains were read from a single sample in a study of cytomegalovirus exposure and HLA in healthy donors. Profiling relied on immunoSEQ multiplex PCR, and the TCRdb table lists in-frame clones only, not all of them. The sample lists approximately 200,000 clones; more than 65% were seen once. Sequenced input: PBMCs. All receptors come from a girl aged 5 to 17 in good health and CMV-seropositive. CDR3s include the opening cysteine and the closing phenylalanine or tryptophan. Each record gives: CDR3 DNA, CDR3 protein, D gene, V gene, J gene, CDR3 length, clone size. The D gene is left open where the match is weak. The listing skips clone size in some rows; elsewhere it reads once, few, many or a size class.

TGTGCCAGCAGCGCCTTACAGGGGGCCACTTCACCCCTCCACTTT,CASSALQGATSPLHF,TRBD1,TRBV5-6,TRBJ1-6,15,.
TGTGCCAGCAGCTTACTTAGCGGGGGGTTCGTCACAGATACGCAGTATTTT,CASSLLSGGFVTDTQYF,TRBD2,TRBV5-4,TRBJ2-3,17,.
TGTGCCGGTTCCTGGGGGGTACTCTACGAGCAGTACTTC,CAGSWGVLYEQYF,.,TRBV6-6,TRBJ2-7,13,.
TGTGCCAGCTGTCCGGGTTTTCAAGAGACCCAGTACTTC,CASCPGFQETQYF,.,TRBV2,TRBJ2-5,13,.
TGCGCCAGCAGCCCTTGGGACACCAACACTGAAGCTTTCTTT,CASSPWDTNTEAFF,.,TRBV5-1,TRBJ1-1,14,.
TGCGCCAGCAGTCCTGGACAGGGCTACAATCAGCCCCAGCATTTT,CASSPGQGYNQPQHF,TRBD1,TRBV10-2,TRBJ1-5,15,.
TGCGCCAGCAGTGAGTCGCGGGAGGGTCAGCCCCAGCATTTT,CASSESREGQPQHF,.,TRBV10-1,TRBJ1-5,14,.
TGTGCCAGCAGTAGGACAGCTACAGATACGCAGTATTTT,CASSRTATDTQYF,.,TRBV6-4,TRBJ2-3,13,few
TGTGCCAGCAGACCAGTACAGCTTAATGAAAAACTGTTTTTT,CASRPVQLNEKLFF,.,TRBV6-5,TRBJ1-4,14,few
TGTGCCAGCAGCGTAGACTCTAATTCACCCCTCCACTTT,CASSVDSNSPLHF,.,TRBV9,TRBJ1-6,13,.
TGTGCCAGCAGCTCACCATTAGACAGGACGTCCTCCTACAATGAGCAGTTCTTC,CASSSPLDRTSSYNEQFF,.,TRBV21-1,TRBJ2-1,18,.
TGCGCCAGCAGCCAATCACAGGGTATTGGCACTGAAGCTTTCTTT,CASSQSQGIGTEAFF,.,TRBV4-1,TRBJ1-1,15,.
TGTGCCAGCAGTAAGGACAGGGACTCACCCCTCCACTTT,CASSKDRDSPLHF,TRBD1,TRBV6-6,TRBJ1-6,13,.
TGTGCCATCAGTGGACGAGGGTCGGGAGAACTGTTTTTT,CAISGRGSGELFF,.,TRBV10-3,TRBJ1-4,13,.
TGTGCCAGCAGCGCCACACTAGCGGGGGGGCCATCAGATACGCAGTATTTT,CASSATLAGGPSDTQYF,TRBD2,TRBV7-2,TRBJ2-3,17,once
TGTGCCAGCACTCACGGAGGTAACTACGAGCAGTACTTC,CASTHGGNYEQYF,.,TRBV6-1,TRBJ2-7,13,few
TGTGCCAGCAGCCTGGAGGTCAATGAGCCCCAGCATTTT,CASSLEVNEPQHF,.,TRBV7-2,TRBJ1-5,13,few
TGTGCCAGCAGCGTGTTCGGGACAGTGGGCGGCTACACCTTC,CASSVFGTVGGYTF,TRBD1,TRBV9,TRBJ1-2,14,.
TGTGCCAGCAGCTTAGTCCGGGACAGGGGGTACGAGCAGTACTTC,CASSLVRDRGYEQYF,TRBD1,TRBV7-8,TRBJ2-7,15,.
TGTGCCAGCAGTCCCCCGGGGGAGGATACGCAGTATTTT,CASSPPGEDTQYF,.,TRBV6-6,TRBJ2-3,13,.
TGTGCCAGCAGCCAAAGGGTGGCTAGCGGGGCCAACAATGAGCAGTTCTTC,CASSQRVASGANNEQFF,TRBD2,TRBV11-2,TRBJ2-1,17,few
TGTGCCAGCAGTTACTCTGCGGCTAGCGGGGTTGTCAATGAGCAGTTCTTC,CASSYSAASGVVNEQFF,TRBD2,TRBV6-7,TRBJ2-1,17,.
TGTGCCAGCAGAATACAGGAGTCCGGAAACACCATATATTTT,CASRIQESGNTIYF,.,TRBV6-5,TRBJ1-3,14,few
TGTGCCAGCAGCTTCGGCCGATCTAGCGGGGGGGCCCACGAGCAGTACTTC,CASSFGRSSGGAHEQYF,TRBD2,TRBV7-2,TRBJ2-7,17,.
TGTGCCAGCAGTTCCAGGGGAACCGGGGAGCTGTTTTTT,CASSSRGTGELFF,.,TRBV27,TRBJ2-2,13,.
TGTGCCAGCAGCTTGACCAGGGGGACTGAAGCTTTCTTT,CASSLTRGTEAFF,TRBD1,TRBV5-6,TRBJ1-1,13,.
TGTGCCAGCAGTAATACAGCCTCCTACGAGCAGTACTTC,CASSNTASYEQYF,.,TRBV6-5,TRBJ2-7,13,.
TGTGCCAGCAGCTTGGCCCCGGACAGGGGTCGGGCCGGGGAGCTGTTTTTT,CASSLAPDRGRAGELFF,TRBD1,TRBV5-8,TRBJ2-2,17,.
TGTGCCAGCAGCTCACTAGCGGGGGGGCAAGAGACCCAGTACTTC,CASSSLAGGQETQYF,TRBD2,TRBV7-6,TRBJ2-5,15,.